The rows below give T cell receptor beta chains drawn from one sample of a study of molecular identifiers for immune sequencing clone quantification. Each CDR3 protein gets one entry after TCRdb re-called the PCR reads with MiXCR. Of tens of thousands of distinct CDR3 sequences in the sample, 15% to 20% were seen once. The sequencing sample was made of naive CD8+ T cells from blood, with Jurkat cell RNA spiked in. The receptors shown here come from a human donor in good health. Some libraries in this study had Jurkat cell RNA spiked in. Both conserved end residues are part of each CDR3. A D gene is named only where the DNA matches it firmly. Not all rows give a size; the values are once, few, many and, for expanded clones, a class.

V gene: TRBV7-9; clone size: .; J gene: TRBJ1-1; D gene: .; CDR3 protein: CASSLNTKAFF; CDR3 DNA: TGTGCCAGCAGCTTAAACACTAAAGCTTTCTTT
V gene: TRBV20-1; clone size: many; J gene: TRBJ2-7; D gene: .; CDR3 protein: CSARDPGGRFATRQYF; CDR3 DNA: TGCAGTGCTAGAGATCCCGGGGGGCGTTTTGCGACGAGGCAGTACTTC
V gene: TRBV3-1; clone size: many; J gene: TRBJ1-1; D gene: TRBD1; CDR3 protein: CASSHEGQGNTEAFF; CDR3 DNA: TGTGCCAGCAGCCATGAGGGACAGGGGAACACTGAAGCTTTCTTT
V gene: TRBV13; clone size: many; J gene: TRBJ2-3; D gene: .; CDR3 protein: CASSLKAISTDTQYF; CDR3 DNA: TGTGCCAGCAGCTTAAAAGCGATTAGCACAGATACGCAGTATTTT
V gene: TRBV20-1; clone size: many; J gene: TRBJ2-3; D gene: .; CDR3 protein: CSASSGGRGSSGTDTQYF; CDR3 DNA: TGCAGTGCTAGTTCTGGGGGCCGGGGGTCATCTGGCACAGATACGCAGTATTTT
V gene: TRBV10-1; clone size: many; J gene: TRBJ2-7; D gene: .; CDR3 protein: CATATARTTYEQYF; CDR3 DNA: TGCGCCACGGCCACCGCTCGGACAACCTACGAGCAGTACTTC
V gene: TRBV4-3; clone size: many; J gene: TRBJ1-5; D gene: .; CDR3 protein: CASSQDRGSGQPQHF; CDR3 DNA: TGCGCCAGCAGCCAAGATCGAGGTTCGGGTCAGCCCCAGCATTTT
V gene: TRBV6-5; clone size: many; J gene: TRBJ2-3; D gene: .; CDR3 protein: CASSYGLAQDTQYF; CDR3 DNA: TGTGCCAGCAGTTACGGGCTAGCCCAGGATACGCAGTATTTT
V gene: TRBV9; clone size: many; J gene: TRBJ2-1; D gene: .; CDR3 protein: CASSVGRDPEQFF; CDR3 DNA: TGTGCCAGCAGCGTAGGCCGGGATCCTGAGCAGTTCTTC
V gene: TRBV7-9; clone size: many; J gene: TRBJ2-1; D gene: .; CDR3 protein: CASSLLPRYNEQFF; CDR3 DNA: TGTGCCAGCAGCCTCTTGCCGAGGTACAATGAGCAGTTCTTC
V gene: TRBV6-2/TRBV6-3; clone size: many; J gene: TRBJ1-1; D gene: .; CDR3 protein: CASSYSEGFAAFF; CDR3 DNA: TGTGCCAGCAGTTACTCGGAGGGTTTTGCAGCTTTCTTT
V gene: TRBV5-5; clone size: .; J gene: TRBJ1-4; D gene: TRBD1; CDR3 protein: CASTPPGGQGLTNEKLFF; CDR3 DNA: TGTGCCAGCACTCCTCCCGGGGGACAGGGGCTGACTAATGAAAAACTGTTTTTT
V gene: TRBV7-9; clone size: many; J gene: TRBJ2-3; D gene: .; CDR3 protein: CASSPEPTDTQYF; CDR3 DNA: TGTGCCAGCAGCCCCGAGCCCACAGATACGCAGTATTTT
V gene: TRBV27; clone size: many; J gene: TRBJ2-3; D gene: .; CDR3 protein: CASSLSRTDTQYF; CDR3 DNA: TGTGCCAGCAGTTTATCCCGCACAGATACGCAGTATTTT
V gene: TRBV6-5; clone size: .; J gene: TRBJ2-2; D gene: .; CDR3 protein: CASSYYPGELFF; CDR3 DNA: TGTGCCAGCAGTTACTATCCCGGGGAGCTGTTTTTT
V gene: TRBV2; clone size: many; J gene: TRBJ1-2; D gene: .; CDR3 protein: CASSELVNYGYTF; CDR3 DNA: TGTGCCAGCAGTGAATTGGTTAACTATGGCTACACCTTC
V gene: TRBV27; clone size: many; J gene: TRBJ1-1; D gene: TRBD1; CDR3 protein: CASRSTGDFNTEAFF; CDR3 DNA: TGTGCCAGCAGATCGACAGGGGACTTTAACACTGAAGCTTTCTTT
V gene: TRBV27; clone size: many; J gene: TRBJ2-2; D gene: .; CDR3 protein: CASSPRATGELFF; CDR3 DNA: TGTGCCAGCAGCCCCCGGGCCACCGGGGAGCTGTTTTTT
V gene: TRBV12-3/TRBV12-4; clone size: many; J gene: TRBJ2-3; D gene: TRBD2; CDR3 protein: CASGTSGTDTQYF; CDR3 DNA: TGTGCCTCGGGGACTAGCGGCACAGATACGCAGTATTTT
V gene: TRBV30; clone size: many; J gene: TRBJ2-1; D gene: .; CDR3 protein: CAWSVGQSSYNEQFF; CDR3 DNA: TGTGCCTGGAGTGTAGGCCAGAGCTCCTACAATGAGCAGTTCTTC
V gene: TRBV6-2/TRBV6-3; clone size: many; J gene: TRBJ2-3; D gene: TRBD1; CDR3 protein: CASSYGQGYTDTQYF; CDR3 DNA: TGTGCCAGCAGTTACGGACAGGGTTACACAGATACGCAGTATTTT
V gene: TRBV29-1; clone size: many; J gene: TRBJ1-3; D gene: TRBD1; CDR3 protein: CSGQGAGSGNTIYF; CDR3 DNA: TGCAGCGGTCAGGGGGCAGGGAGTGGAAACACCATATATTTT
V gene: TRBV7-8; clone size: many; J gene: TRBJ1-1; D gene: .; CDR3 protein: CASSLEKGSAGMTEAFF; CDR3 DNA: TGTGCCAGCAGCTTAGAGAAGGGTAGCGCAGGGATGACTGAAGCTTTCTTT
V gene: TRBV29-1; clone size: many; J gene: TRBJ2-1; D gene: .; CDR3 protein: CSVEGLLYSSYNEQFF; CDR3 DNA: TGCAGCGTTGAGGGGCTGCTATATAGCTCCTACAATGAGCAGTTCTTC
V gene: TRBV12-3/TRBV12-4; clone size: many; J gene: TRBJ2-5; D gene: .; CDR3 protein: CASSNGWETQYF; CDR3 DNA: TGTGCCAGCAGCAATGGCTGGGAGACCCAGTACTTC
V gene: TRBV24-1; clone size: .; J gene: TRBJ2-6; D gene: .; CDR3 protein: CATSGVVEDAFSGANVLTF; CDR3 DNA: TGTGCCACCAGTGGCGTGGTTGAGGACGCCTTCTCTGGGGCCAACGTCCTGACTTTC
V gene: TRBV24-1; clone size: many; J gene: TRBJ2-3; D gene: TRBD2; CDR3 protein: CATFREGSRTDTQYF; CDR3 DNA: TGTGCCACCTTCCGGGAGGGGAGTAGGACAGATACGCAGTATTTT
V gene: TRBV12-3/TRBV12-4; clone size: many; J gene: TRBJ2-3; D gene: .; CDR3 protein: CASSSSVRHTDTQYF; CDR3 DNA: .
V gene: TRBV7-8; clone size: many; J gene: TRBJ2-5; D gene: .; CDR3 protein: CASSLEFGHQETQYF; CDR3 DNA: TGTGCCAGCAGCTTAGAATTCGGACACCAAGAGACCCAGTACTTC
V gene: TRBV11-2; clone size: many; J gene: TRBJ2-7; D gene: .; CDR3 protein: CASALGWVQQNYEQYF; CDR3 DNA: TGTGCCAGCGCCCTTGGGTGGGTTCAACAAAATTACGAGCAGTACTTC
V gene: TRBV11-2; clone size: many; J gene: TRBJ2-7; D gene: TRBD1; CDR3 protein: CASSSSRTGGEQYF; CDR3 DNA: TGTGCCAGCAGCTCCAGCCGGACAGGGGGCGAGCAGTACTTC
V gene: TRBV12-3/TRBV12-4; clone size: few; J gene: TRBJ2-1; D gene: TRBD1; CDR3 protein: CASTGQHNEQFF; CDR3 DNA: TGTGCCAGCACGGGACAGCACAATGAGCAGTTCTTC
V gene: TRBV4-3; clone size: many; J gene: TRBJ1-2; D gene: .; CDR3 protein: CASSQDTGNLYGYTF; CDR3 DNA: TGCGCCAGCAGCCAAGATACAGGGAATCTCTATGGCTACACCTTC
V gene: TRBV7-2; clone size: medium-sized; J gene: TRBJ2-3; D gene: TRBD2; CDR3 protein: CASSYLAGELTDTQYF; CDR3 DNA: TGTGCCAGCAGCTACTTAGCGGGAGAGCTCACAGATACGCAGTATTTT
V gene: TRBV9; clone size: many; J gene: TRBJ2-3; D gene: .; CDR3 protein: CASSVVSTDTQYF; CDR3 DNA: TGTGCCAGCAGCGTCGTCTCCACAGATACGCAGTATTTT
V gene: TRBV13; clone size: many; J gene: TRBJ2-2; D gene: .; CDR3 protein: CASSPTRSGELFF; CDR3 DNA: TGTGCCAGCAGCCCCACCAGGAGTGGGGAGCTGTTTTTT
V gene: TRBV4-3; clone size: many; J gene: TRBJ1-3; D gene: .; CDR3 protein: CASSDGKHSGNTIYF; CDR3 DNA: TGCGCCAGCAGCGATGGAAAGCACTCTGGAAACACCATATATTTT
V gene: TRBV20-1; clone size: many; J gene: TRBJ2-2; D gene: .; CDR3 protein: CSASEGPTNTGELFF; CDR3 DNA: TGCAGTGCTAGCGAAGGGCCAACGAACACCGGGGAGCTGTTTTTT
V gene: TRBV19; clone size: many; J gene: TRBJ2-1; D gene: .; CDR3 protein: CASSIKGNEQFF; CDR3 DNA: TGTGCCAGTAGTATAAAAGGGAATGAGCAGTTCTTC
V gene: TRBV11-2; clone size: few; J gene: TRBJ2-1; D gene: TRBD2; CDR3 protein: CASSLLVAGSYNEQFF; CDR3 DNA: TGTGCCAGCAGCTTATTGGTAGCGGGGTCGTACAATGAGCAGTTCTTC
V gene: TRBV29-1; clone size: many; J gene: TRBJ2-1; D gene: TRBD2; CDR3 protein: CSVEGGGYVDNEQFF; CDR3 DNA: TGCAGCGTTGAAGGGGGAGGGTACGTCGACAATGAGCAGTTCTTC
V gene: TRBV12-3/TRBV12-4; clone size: many; J gene: TRBJ2-7; D gene: TRBD2; CDR3 protein: CASSPGRVLEQYF; CDR3 DNA: TGTGCCAGCAGCCCCGGGAGGGTTCTTGAGCAGTACTTC
V gene: TRBV20-1; clone size: .; J gene: TRBJ2-7; D gene: .; CDR3 protein: CSARDADSYEQYF; CDR3 DNA: TGCAGTGCTAGAGATGCTGACTCCTACGAGCAGTACTTC
V gene: TRBV5-1; clone size: .; J gene: TRBJ2-3; D gene: TRBD2; CDR3 protein: CASSFTGTSGGISTDTQYF; CDR3 DNA: TGCGCCAGCAGCTTCACCGGGACTAGCGGGGGGATAAGCACAGATACGCAGTATTTT
V gene: TRBV27; clone size: many; J gene: TRBJ2-3; D gene: .; CDR3 protein: CASSLIEGPNPTDTQYF; CDR3 DNA: TGTGCCAGCAGTTTAATAGAGGGGCCTAATCCCACAGATACGCAGTATTTT
V gene: TRBV29-1; clone size: many; J gene: TRBJ1-2; D gene: .; CDR3 protein: CSAYSNYGYTF; CDR3 DNA: TGCAGCGCCTATTCTAACTATGGCTACACCTTC
V gene: TRBV7-2; clone size: .; J gene: TRBJ2-3; D gene: TRBD2; CDR3 protein: CASSLSPAGGPDTQYF; CDR3 DNA: TGTGCCAGCAGCTTATCCCCAGCGGGGGGGCCAGATACGCAGTATTTT
V gene: TRBV19; clone size: many; J gene: TRBJ2-7; D gene: TRBD1; CDR3 protein: CASSPQGARSYEQYF; CDR3 DNA: TGTGCCAGCTCCCCCCAGGGGGCTCGATCCTACGAGCAGTACTTC
V gene: TRBV5-6; clone size: many; J gene: TRBJ1-5; D gene: TRBD1; CDR3 protein: CASSLRRDRVGNQPQHF; CDR3 DNA: TGTGCCAGCAGCTTGAGGAGGGACAGGGTAGGCAATCAGCCCCAGCATTTT
V gene: TRBV5-1; clone size: many; J gene: TRBJ2-7; D gene: .; CDR3 protein: CASSLAGPNWGSYEQYF; CDR3 DNA: TGCGCCAGCAGCTTGGCCGGGCCTAATTGGGGTTCCTACGAGCAGTACTTC
V gene: TRBV3-1; clone size: many; J gene: TRBJ2-6; D gene: .; CDR3 protein: CASSHRAPDSGANVLTF; CDR3 DNA: TGTGCCAGCAGCCACAGGGCTCCCGACTCTGGGGCCAACGTCCTGACTTTC
V gene: TRBV5-1; clone size: once; J gene: TRBJ2-1; D gene: .; CDR3 protein: CASVQGSNYNEQFF; CDR3 DNA: TGCGCCAGCGTCCAGGGATCGAACTACAATGAGCAGTTCTTC
V gene: TRBV15; clone size: many; J gene: TRBJ2-3; D gene: TRBD2; CDR3 protein: CATREALGTSLAGTDTQYF; CDR3 DNA: TGTGCCACCAGAGAGGCCCTAGGGACATCATTAGCGGGGACAGATACGCAGTATTTT
V gene: TRBV27; clone size: many; J gene: TRBJ1-5; D gene: .; CDR3 protein: CASSLDLNQPQHF; CDR3 DNA: TGTGCCAGCAGTTTAGATCTTAATCAGCCCCAGCATTTT
V gene: TRBV30; clone size: .; J gene: TRBJ2-3; D gene: .; CDR3 protein: CAWSSSGVLDTQYF; CDR3 DNA: TGTGCCTGGAGTAGCTCGGGGGTGTTAGATACGCAGTATTTT
V gene: TRBV19; clone size: many; J gene: TRBJ2-5; D gene: TRBD2; CDR3 protein: CASRPGGGETQYF; CDR3 DNA: TGTGCCAGTAGGCCCGGGGGGGGAGAGACCCAGTACTTC
V gene: TRBV4-3; clone size: .; J gene: TRBJ2-6; D gene: .; CDR3 protein: CASSQVGDLSGANVLTF; CDR3 DNA: TGCGCCAGCAGCCAAGTTGGTGACCTTTCCGGGGCCAACGTCCTGACTTTC
V gene: TRBV6-1; clone size: many; J gene: TRBJ1-3; D gene: .; CDR3 protein: CASSEEEGWLIDTIYF; CDR3 DNA: TGTGCCAGCAGTGAAGAGGAAGGGTGGTTAATAGACACCATATATTTT
V gene: TRBV7-2; clone size: many; J gene: TRBJ2-1; D gene: .; CDR3 protein: CASSLAEGTEQFF; CDR3 DNA: TGTGCCAGCAGCTTAGCGGAGGGTACCGAGCAGTTCTTC
V gene: TRBV30; clone size: many; J gene: TRBJ1-4; D gene: .; CDR3 protein: CAWSDGHEHSRGATNEKLFF; CDR3 DNA: TGTGCCTGGAGTGACGGACACGAGCATTCTCGGGGTGCAACTAATGAAAAACTGTTTTTT